The rows below give T cell receptor beta chains drawn from one sample of a study of T cell responses to AZD1222 COVID-19 vaccine. TCRdb keeps only in-frame clones here, not all; method: immunoSEQ multiplex PCR. The table includes over 90,000 clones, roughly 88% detected once. The sample was peripheral blood, taken 28 days after the second AZD1222 dose. Receptors originate from an adult who received the AZD1222 COVID-19 vaccine. Each CDR3 is given with its conserved first and last residue. D genes are given only for firm matches.

TRBD1 TRBV9 CASSPNPRQGVGTGELFF
. TRBV11-3 CASSLAGGGNEQYF
TRBD1 TRBV5-1 CASRAGGGYGYTF
TRBD1 TRBV12-3/TRBV12-4 CASEGTGRNEQFF
TRBD1 TRBV7-2 CASSLATGAYNEQFF
. TRBV5-8 CASSFGTRWTSPTDTQYF
. TRBV6-6 CASGVSLNTEAFF
TRBD2 TRBV10-1 CASSEALAGREETQYF
TRBD2 TRBV5-4 CANSLSGRNNEQFF
TRBD1 TRBV6-5 CASSYPTGAGYGYTF
. TRBV9 CASSAMHTNTGELFF
. TRBV9 CASSVGMDTGELFF
. TRBV7-3 CASSLGPGEKLFF
. TRBV3-1/TRBV3-2 CASSQSSGNTIYF
. TRBV28 CASPPSGGLRNTEAFF